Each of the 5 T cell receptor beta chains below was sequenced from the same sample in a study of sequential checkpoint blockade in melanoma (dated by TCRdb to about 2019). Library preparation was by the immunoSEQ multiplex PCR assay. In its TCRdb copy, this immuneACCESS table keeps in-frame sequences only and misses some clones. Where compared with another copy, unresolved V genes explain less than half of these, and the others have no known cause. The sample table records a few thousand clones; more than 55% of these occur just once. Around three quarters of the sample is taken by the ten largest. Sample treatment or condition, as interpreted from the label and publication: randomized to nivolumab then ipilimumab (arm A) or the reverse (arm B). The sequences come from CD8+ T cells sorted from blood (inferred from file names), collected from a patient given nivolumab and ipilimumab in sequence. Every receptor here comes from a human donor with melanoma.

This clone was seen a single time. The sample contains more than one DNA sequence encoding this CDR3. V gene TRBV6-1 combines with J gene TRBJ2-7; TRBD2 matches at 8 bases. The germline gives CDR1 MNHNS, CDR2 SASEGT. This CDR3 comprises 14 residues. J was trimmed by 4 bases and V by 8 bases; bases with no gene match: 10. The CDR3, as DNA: TGTGCCAGCTCGGGAGGGGGAGGGATTTACGAGCAGTACTTC. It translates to CASSGGGGIYEQYF.

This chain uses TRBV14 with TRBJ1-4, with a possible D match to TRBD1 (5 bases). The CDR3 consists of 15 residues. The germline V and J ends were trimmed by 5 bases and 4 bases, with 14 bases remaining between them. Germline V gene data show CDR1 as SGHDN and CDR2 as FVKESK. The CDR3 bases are TGTGCCAGCAGCGCCTGGCGGGGGAGTAATGAAAAACTGTTTTTT. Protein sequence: CASSAWRGSNEKLFF.

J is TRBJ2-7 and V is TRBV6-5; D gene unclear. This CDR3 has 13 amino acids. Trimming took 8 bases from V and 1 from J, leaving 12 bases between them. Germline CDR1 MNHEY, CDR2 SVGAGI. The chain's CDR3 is CASASSSSYEQYF. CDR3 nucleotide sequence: TGTGCCAGCGCGTCAAGTTCTTCCTACGAGCAGTACTTC.

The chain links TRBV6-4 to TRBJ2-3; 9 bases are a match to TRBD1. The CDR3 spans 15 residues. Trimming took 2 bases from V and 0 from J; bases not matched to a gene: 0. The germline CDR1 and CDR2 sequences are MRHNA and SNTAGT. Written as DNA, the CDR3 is TGTGCCAGCAGTGACGGACAGGGGAGCACAGATACGCAGTATTTT. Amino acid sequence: CASSDGQGSTDTQYF.

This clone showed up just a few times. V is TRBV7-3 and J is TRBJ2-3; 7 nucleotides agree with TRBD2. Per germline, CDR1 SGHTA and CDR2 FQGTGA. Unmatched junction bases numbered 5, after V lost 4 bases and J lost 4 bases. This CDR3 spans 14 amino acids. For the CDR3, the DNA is TGTGCCAGCAGCTCCTTAGCGGGTCCAGATACGCAGTATTTT. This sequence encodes CASSSLAGPDTQYF.